By share of the sample, the clone carrying this T cell receptor beta chain is medium-sized. What it recognizes is unknown. This sample was included in a study of spatial heterogeneity in lung cancer. Findings and caveats of the study: TCRs found ubiquitously expanded in tumor appeared in blood more at resection than at follow-up.

Germline CDR1 reads LGHDT; CDR2 reads YNNKEL (reference sequence). The CDR3 runs to 16 residues. Between the trimmed V and J ends, which lost 1 base and 1 base, there was a span of 13 bases. Time point specified: sample taken at primary tumor resection. No cell sorting; template was whole RNA from tumor, lung tissue or PBMC. Donation came from about 72 patients with untreated early-stage non-small cell lung cancer. A unique molecular identifier was attached to every TCR cDNA molecule. One entry per CDR3 protein results from TCRdb running MiXCR on the 5' RACE reads. The repertoire holds about 38,000 distinct CDR3 sequences, with approximately 5.5% as singletons.

The source was PBMCs, collected at surgery. The genes are TRBV3-1 and TRBJ1-1; weak D call: TRBD1 (6 bases). This clonotype was sampled from a male donor with early-stage non-small cell lung cancer. CDR3: CASSQGGARANTEAFF. CDR3 DNA: TGTGCCAGCAGCCAAGGGGGGGCGCGTGCGAACACTGAAGCTTTCTTT.